Presented here are 18 T cell receptor beta chains from one specimen sequenced in a study of T cell responses to AZD1222 COVID-19 vaccine (dated by TCRdb to the early 2020s). The sample's time point label is to be understood as: baseline before first vaccination. The treatment or condition label on this specimen signifies: meningococcal conjugate vaccine given as trial control. The protocol used for the library was the immunoSEQ multiplex PCR assay. Held by TCRdb, this immuneACCESS table contains in-frame sequences only and omits some clones. Under half of the omission traces to an unresolved V gene where checked; the cause of the rest is unknown. Within this sample are 120,000 to 150,000 clones, with 75% to 95% of them counted one time only. 2.5% to 3% of the sample comes from the top ten. This specimen was peripheral blood, taken on day 0 of MenACWY control vaccination. The receptor set was obtained from an adult in good health.

V usage is TRBV7-8 and J usage is TRBJ2-3; no firm D call. Germline V lookup: CDR1 SGHVS, CDR2 FQNEAQ. Trimming took off 3 bases at V and 0 bases at J, with 10 bases between the two ends. The CDR3 consists of 15 residues. The chain's CDR3 is CASSLGTTSTDTQYF. As DNA, the CDR3 is TGTGCCAGCAGCTTGGGCACCACTAGCACAGATACGCAGTATTTT.

The CDR3 sequence: CATSRDRAGTDYGYTF. The CDR3 nucleotides are TGTGCCACCAGCAGAGATCGTGCGGGAACCGACTATGGCTACACCTTC. The chain links TRBV15 to TRBJ1-2; D is ambiguous. Germline V CDR1 and CDR2: LNHNV, YYDKDF (reference sequence). This CDR3 is built from 16 residues. Deletions cut 0 bases from V and 3 bases from J, with 14 bases between.

CDR3 nucleotides: TGTGCCAGCAGCACCCGACAGGGTTCTGGCTACACCTTC. Translating gives CASSTRQGSGYTF. The gene calls are TRBV7-8 and TRBJ1-2, with 7 positions matching TRBD1. The CDR3 totals 13 residues. The V gene's germline CDR1 is SGHVS and CDR2 FQNEAQ. Trimming at V came to 5 bases and at J to 7 bases, leaving 7 bases not matched to a gene.

The chain uses TRBV30 and TRBJ1-5; D might be TRBD1 (5 bases). The CDR3 loop spans 13 amino acids. Deletions cut 7 bases from V and 2 bases from J, with 12 bases between. CDR1 and CDR2 (germline): GTSNPN, SVGIG (reference sequence). CDR3 loop: CAYGGVGNQPQHF. The CDR3 DNA reads as TGTGCCTACGGGGGGGTTGGCAATCAGCCCCAGCATTTT. Full variable domain (missing parts from reference TRBV30 and TRBJ1-5): SQTIHQWPATLVQPVGSPLSLECTVEGTSNPNLYWYRQAAGRGLQLLFYSVGIGQISSEVPQNLSASRPQDRQFILSSKKLLLSDSGFYLCAYGGVGNQPQHFGDGTRLSIL.

J is TRBJ2-7 and V is TRBV5-1; 8 nucleotides line up with TRBD1. CDR1 is SGHRS and CDR2 is YFSETQ in the germline V gene. The CDR3 has 13 residues. V lost 5 bases and J lost 5; bases outside the gene matches: 6. CDR3 DNA sequence: TGCGCCAGCAGTGGACAGGGCCTTAACGAGCAGTACTTC. Translated, it gives CASSGQGLNEQYF.

V and J are TRBV18 and TRBJ2-3; D is possibly TRBD1 or TRBD2 (5 bases each). Trimming cost V 3 bases and J 5 bases, with 12 bases left between them. Per the germline V gene, CDR1 is KGHSH and CDR2 is LQKENI. This CDR3 comprises 14 residues. CDR3 nucleotides: TGTGCCAGCTCACCCCTCGGGGCCCTAGATACGCAGTATTTT. It encodes CASSPLGALDTQYF.

V is TRBV12-3 or TRBV12-4 and J is TRBJ1-1; 7 bases match TRBD1. J was trimmed by 4 bases and V by 6 bases; bases with no gene match: 5. The CDR3 length is 13 residues. CDR3 coding DNA: TGTGCCAGCAGCCGACAGGGAGGCACTGAAGCTTTCTTT. Amino acids: CASSRQGGTEAFF.

The gene calls are TRBV29-1 and TRBJ2-7; 9 nucleotides agree with TRBD1. Germline-derived CDR1 and CDR2 are SQVTM and ANQGSEA. The CDR3 is 13 amino acids. Germline trimming cut 4 bases from V and 5 bases from J; bases unmatched to any gene: 6. The CDR3 is CSVGDREFDEQYF. The CDR3 DNA follows: TGCAGCGTTGGGGACAGGGAATTCGACGAGCAGTACTTC.

The chain has TRBV10-3 and TRBJ2-7; D is uncertain. The germline V gene has CDR1 ENHRY and CDR2 SYGVKD. Trimming pared 3 bases from V and 0 bases from J, leaving 6 bases between. CDR3 length equals 13 residues. CDR3 loop: CAISDVGSYEQYF. CDR3 sequence (DNA): TGTGCCATCAGTGATGTTGGCTCCTACGAGCAGTACTTC.

Only one count was recorded for this clone. The V call is TRBV6-1, the J call TRBJ1-1, with D possibly matching TRBD1 (5 bases). The CDR3 covers 15 residues. Germline values: CDR1 MNHNS, CDR2 SASEGT. Between the trimmed V and J ends, which lost 2 bases and 5 bases, there was a span of 15 bases. In nucleotides, the CDR3 is TGTGCCAGCAGTGAACGGTCCGGGGGTCGGACTGAAGCTTTCTTT. Translation gives CASSERSGGRTEAFF.

The table lists this clone with a count of one. The V gene is TRBV15, the J gene TRBJ1-3, with a weak D call TRBD1 (6 bases). This CDR3 is built from 16 residues. Trimming pared 3 bases from V and 0 bases from J, leaving 12 bases between. Per germline, CDR1 LNHNV and CDR2 YYDKDF (reference sequence). The CDR3 sequence: CATSRDSTYSGNTIYF. CDR3 nucleotides: TGTGCCACCAGCAGGGACAGCACTTACTCTGGAAACACCATATATTTT.

This clone appeared a single time. The chain uses TRBV12-3 or TRBV12-4 and TRBJ1-4; 7 nucleotides match TRBD1. The CDR3 contains 13 residues. Trimming removed 4 bases from V and 13 bases from J; junction bases left unmatched: 9. In DNA form, the CDR3 reads TGTGCCAGCAGTTCCTGGGGGGCAGGGGGACTGTTTTTT. Amino acid sequence: CASSSWGAGGLFF.

This clone was found once. The V and J genes are TRBV7-9 and TRBJ2-7; 8 bases map to TRBD2. The CDR3 is made up of 16 amino acids. Germline V CDR1 and CDR2: SEHNR, FQNEAQ (reference sequence). The J segment lost 5 bases and the V segment lost 5 bases, leaving 14 bases of the junction unmatched. CDR3 DNA: TGTGCCAGCAGCCCCCCCCAGCCCGGGAGGGAAAACGAGCAGTACTTC. Translated, it gives CASSPPQPGRENEQYF.

This clone has a handful of counts. The V call is TRBV19, the J call TRBJ2-1, with 9 positions matching TRBD2. Looked up from germline, CDR1 is LNHDA and CDR2 is SQIVND (reference sequence). The CDR3 length is 15 residues. The J segment lost 9 bases and the V segment lost 3 bases, leaving 9 bases of the junction unmatched. The CDR3: CASSIRTSDYGEQFF. CDR3 nucleotide sequence: TGTGCCAGTAGTATCAGGACTAGCGATTACGGTGAGCAGTTCTTC.

V gene TRBV11-2 combines with J gene TRBJ2-3; 7 bases match TRBD2. V shed 3 bases and J 2 bases; nucleotides not matched to a gene: 8. Germline CDR1 is SGHAT and CDR2 is FQNNGV. There are 16 residues in the CDR3. The CDR3 DNA reads as TGTGCCAGCAGCTTGATTGGCGGGGGAATCACAGATACGCAGTATTTT. Its translation: CASSLIGGGITDTQYF. Variable domain in full (rest from reference TRBV11-2 and TRBJ2-3): EAGVAQSPRYKIIEKRQSVAFWCNPISGHATLYWYQQILGQGPKLLIQFQNNGVVDDSQLPKDRFSAERLKGVDSTLKIQPAKLEDSAVYLCASSLIGGGITDTQYFGPGTRLTVL.

The chain employs TRBV7-9 and TRBJ1-3; D may be TRBD1 (5 bases). CDR1 and CDR2 (germline): SEHNR, FQNEAQ (reference sequence). The V and J ends lost 1 base and 4 bases respectively, with 8 bases between them. The CDR3 runs to 14 residues. In DNA, the CDR3 is TGTGCCAGCAGCTTAGGGGGCGGCGGAAACACCATATATTTT. It yields the protein CASSLGGGGNTIYF. Combining the CDR3 with reference TRBV7-9 and TRBJ1-3 gives the whole variable domain DTGVSQNPRHKITKRGQNVTFRCDPISEHNRLYWYRQTLGQGPEFLTYFQNEAQLEKSRLLSDRFSAERPKGSFSTLEIQRTEQGDSAMYLCASSLGGGGNTIYFGEGSWLTVV.

The chain employs TRBV19 and TRBJ1-6, with D tentatively TRBD1 (6 bases). The germline V gene encodes CDR1 LNHDA and CDR2 SQIVND (reference sequence). This CDR3 contains 16 residues. With 5 bases removed from V and 3 bases from J, the gap between germline ends came to 14 bases. DNA for the CDR3: TGTGCCAGTAGTGCTTCGGGGGCCTACTATAATTCACCCCTCCACTTT. Translated: CASSASGAYYNSPLHF.

There are a few counts of this clone. This sequence joins TRBV4-1 and TRBJ2-2; no reliable D call. Looked up from germline, CDR1 is MGHRA and CDR2 is YSYEKL. The CDR3 is 15 amino acids. Trimming removed 1 base at V and 1 base at J, with 7 bases between. The CDR3 here is CASSQVSGNTGELFF. Here the CDR3 DNA reads TGCGCCAGCAGCCAAGTTTCAGGGAACACCGGGGAGCTGTTTTTT.